The entry that follows covers one T cell receptor (beta chain) sequence. The antigen is undetermined. PCR involved 60 Vbeta and 13 Jbeta primers. Clones were sequenced by immunoSEQ multiplex PCR, and TCRdb holds only the in-frame ones, with some missing. The top ten clones hold about 3.2% of a sample with 150,000 to 200,000 clones, about 62% of them seen once. The data belong to a study of cytomegalovirus exposure and HLA in healthy donors. The V and J ends lost 6 bases and 3 bases respectively, with 8 bases between them. In germline, CDR1 is SGHRS, CDR2 YFSETQ. This CDR3 is 12 amino acids long. Regarding the study as a whole: In vitro work confirmed that a few CMV-associated chains recognize CMV antigens. Sequencing depth roughly uniform across donors was assumed in presence/absence analyses. A likely sequencing artifact accounted for one observed cluster of highly shared sequence variants. Analysis was carried out at a later point, and it linked a missense DCLRE1C variant to TCR beta V- and J-gene trimming.

This TCR derives from a middle-aged man in good health and CMV-seronegative. The V gene is TRBV5-1, the J gene TRBJ2-3; TRBD1 might be the D (6 bases). Sample: PBMCs. In DNA, the CDR3 is TGCGCCAGCACTACAGGGACAGATACGCAGTATTTT. As protein: CASTTGTDTQYF.